Listed below are T cell receptor beta chains from one sample, sequenced in a study of cytomegalovirus exposure and HLA in healthy donors. Sequencing used immunoSEQ multiplex PCR; TCRdb keeps in-frame clones, though not all of them. The sample carries under 200,000 clones, approximately 80% recorded once. Sequenced: PBMCs. These receptors originate from a man aged 50 or older in good health and CMV-seropositive. Each CDR3 is given with its conserved first and last residue. Each record gives: D gene, V gene, CDR3 length, CDR3 protein. D genes are given only for firm matches.

TRBD2 | TRBV5-1 | 18 | CASSYGTSGGGRADTQYF
- | TRBV5-1 | 15 | CASRPDRQSSYEQYF
- | TRBV5-4 | 17 | CASSLGGLLALYNEQFF
TRBD1 | TRBV9 | 17 | CASSVQGTGDLNYGYTF
TRBD2 | TRBV15 | 17 | CATSRGGAGPNSYEQYF
- | TRBV4-3 | 15 | CASSHDSGSTDTQYF
- | TRBV28 | 14 | CASSPGRDYNEQFF
TRBD1 | TRBV7-2 | 15 | CASSADRGSSYEQYF
- | TRBV18 | 16 | CASSPLETYSNQPQHF
- | TRBV7-2 | 16 | CASSLAVSGGGSPLHF
TRBD1 | TRBV9 | 16 | CASSPGDRVDIEKLFF
TRBD1 | TRBV5-1 | 14 | CASSRGQGVNTIYF
TRBD1 | TRBV9 | 19 | CASSVPGQGDQSSGNTIYF
- | TRBV6-5 | 15 | CASSPGPQPDYGYTF
- | TRBV5-6 | 14 | CASSRQSSNTEAFF
TRBD1 | TRBV19 | 16 | CASSIGDRANQETQYF
TRBD2 | TRBV7-8 | 16 | CASSLSGTSGGAWQFF
TRBD2 | TRBV5-4 | 17 | CASSLAFSGGSSYEQYF
TRBD2 | TRBV4-3 | 13 | CASSPKLAGTQYF
- | TRBV7-9 | 14 | CASSPVGQGYEQYF
- | TRBV2 | 14 | CASSSGGSGSPLHF
- | TRBV6-5 | 13 | CASSPPTRYEQYF
TRBD2 | TRBV7-3 | 17 | CASSFETSGGARGIQYF
TRBD2 | TRBV25-1 | 18 | CASSSLPGLAGFQETQYF
- | TRBV5-1 | 18 | CASSLVSGVLGLSSPLHF
- | TRBV19 | 14 | CASSIMGVDYGYTF
- | TRBV4-3 | 14 | CASSQDHRAHEQYF
TRBD1 | TRBV2 | 13 | CASSRGVHTEAFF